This T cell receptor (beta chain) was observed in a study of vaccination and CD4 T cells after COVID-19. Once obtained from cultured CD4+ T cells, the DNA was sequenced using the Oncomine TCR Beta short-read assay. MiXCR, run by TCRdb on the PCR reads, gives a single entry per CDR3 protein. This sample carries around 15,000 distinct CDR3 sequences, 30% to 35% of them seen once, and the ten largest clones take roughly 14%. A remark on this clonotype: Its antigen is unknown.

Noted treatment: approximately nine-day PBMC culture with coronavirus spike peptide pools or control peptides (ViraFEST assay). V was cut by 2 bases and J by 4 bases, with 11 bases left in between. Germline-derived CDR1 and CDR2 are GTSNPN and SVGIG (reference sequence). This CDR3 is 14 amino acids long. Specimen: cultured CD4+ T cells from blood. The sequence was collected from a human donor with COVID-19. The chain combines TRBV30 with TRBJ1-4, with D tentatively TRBD1 (5 bases). CDR3 sequence: CAWSMRGSNEKLFF. CDR3 DNA sequence: TGTGCCTGGAGTATGAGGGGCAGTAATGAAAAACTGTTTTTT. Supplemented by reference TRBV30 and TRBJ1-4, the full variable domain reads SQTIHQWPATLVQPVGSPLSLECTVEGTSNPNLYWYRQAAGRGLQLLFYSVGIGQISSEVPQNLSASRPQDRQFILSSKKLLLSDSGFYLCAWSMRGSNEKLFFGSGTQLSVL.